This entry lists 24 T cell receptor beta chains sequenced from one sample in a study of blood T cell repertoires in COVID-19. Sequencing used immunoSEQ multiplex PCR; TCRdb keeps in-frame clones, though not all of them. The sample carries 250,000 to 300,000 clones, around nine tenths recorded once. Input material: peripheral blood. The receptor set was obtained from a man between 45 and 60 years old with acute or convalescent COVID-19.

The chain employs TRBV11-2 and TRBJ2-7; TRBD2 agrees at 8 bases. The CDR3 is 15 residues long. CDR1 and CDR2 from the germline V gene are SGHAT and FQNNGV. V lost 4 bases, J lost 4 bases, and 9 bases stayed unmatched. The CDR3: CASSWGSGTSYEQYF. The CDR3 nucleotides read TGTGCCAGCAGCTGGGGATCCGGGACTAGTTACGAGCAGTACTTC.

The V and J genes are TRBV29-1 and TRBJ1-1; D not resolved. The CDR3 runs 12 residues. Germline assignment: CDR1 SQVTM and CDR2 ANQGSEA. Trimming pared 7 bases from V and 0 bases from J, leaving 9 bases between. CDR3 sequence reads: CSARTVNTEAFF. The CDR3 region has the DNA TGCAGCGCCCGAACAGTGAACACTGAAGCTTTCTTT.

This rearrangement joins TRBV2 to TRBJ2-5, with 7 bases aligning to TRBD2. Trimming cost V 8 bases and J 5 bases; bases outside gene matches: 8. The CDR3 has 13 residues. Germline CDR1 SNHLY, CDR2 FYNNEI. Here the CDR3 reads CASEAGRRETQYF. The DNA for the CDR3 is TGTGCCAGCGAAGCGGGGAGAAGGGAGACCCAGTACTTC.

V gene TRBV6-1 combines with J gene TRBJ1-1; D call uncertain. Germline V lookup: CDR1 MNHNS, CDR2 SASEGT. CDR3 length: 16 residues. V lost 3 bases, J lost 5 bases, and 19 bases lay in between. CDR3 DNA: TGTGCCAGCAGTGAGCTAGGTCCAGTTGGAGGGACTGAAGCTTTCTTT. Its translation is CASSELGPVGGTEAFF.

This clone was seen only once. The CDR3 DNA sequence: TGCGCCAGCAGCTTGTCGGTTGGGACGGGGGGCACCGGGGAGCTGTTTTTT. Encoded protein: CASSLSVGTGGTGELFF. This rearrangement joins TRBV5-1 to TRBJ2-2; 7 bases map to TRBD2. Germline V gene lookup returns CDR1 SGHRS and CDR2 YFSETQ. The ends lost 1 base at V and 4 bases at J; junction bases unmatched: 10. The CDR3 is 17 amino acids.

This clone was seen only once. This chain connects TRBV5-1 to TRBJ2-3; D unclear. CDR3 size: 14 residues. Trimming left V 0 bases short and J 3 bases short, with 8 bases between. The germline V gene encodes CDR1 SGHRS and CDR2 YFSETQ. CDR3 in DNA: TGCGCCAGCAGCTTGGGACAACCTACAGATACGCAGTATTTT. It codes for CASSLGQPTDTQYF.

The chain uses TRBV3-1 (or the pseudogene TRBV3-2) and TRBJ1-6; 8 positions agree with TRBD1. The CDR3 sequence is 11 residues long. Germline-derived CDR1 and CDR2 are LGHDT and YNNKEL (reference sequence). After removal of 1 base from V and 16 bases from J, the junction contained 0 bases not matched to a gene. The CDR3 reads CASSQGQGLHF. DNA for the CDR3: TGTGCCAGCAGCCAAGGACAGGGGCTCCACTTT.

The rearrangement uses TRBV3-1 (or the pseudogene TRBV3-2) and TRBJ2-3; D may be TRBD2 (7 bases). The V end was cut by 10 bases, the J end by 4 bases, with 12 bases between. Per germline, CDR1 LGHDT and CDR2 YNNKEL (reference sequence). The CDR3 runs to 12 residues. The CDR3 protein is CATRGGSDTQYF. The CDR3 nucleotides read TGTGCCACGAGGGGGGGATCAGATACGCAGTATTTT.

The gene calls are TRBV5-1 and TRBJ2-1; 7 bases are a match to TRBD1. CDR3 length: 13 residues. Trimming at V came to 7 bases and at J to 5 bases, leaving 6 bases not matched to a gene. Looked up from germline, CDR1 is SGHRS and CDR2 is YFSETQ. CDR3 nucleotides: TGCGCCAGCCGCCCGGGACAGAACAATGAGCAGTTCTTC. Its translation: CASRPGQNNEQFF.

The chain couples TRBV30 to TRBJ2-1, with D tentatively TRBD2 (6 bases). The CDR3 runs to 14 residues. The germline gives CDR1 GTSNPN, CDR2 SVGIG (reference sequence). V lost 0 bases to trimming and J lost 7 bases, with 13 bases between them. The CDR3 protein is CAWSVPRAGNEQFF. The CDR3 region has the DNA TGTGCCTGGAGTGTACCGAGGGCGGGGAATGAGCAGTTCTTC.

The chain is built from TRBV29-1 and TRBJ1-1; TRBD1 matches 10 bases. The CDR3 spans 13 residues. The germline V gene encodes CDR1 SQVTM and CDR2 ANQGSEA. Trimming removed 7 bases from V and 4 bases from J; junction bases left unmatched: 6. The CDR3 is CSGDRGPSTEAFF. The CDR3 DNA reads TGCAGCGGAGACAGGGGGCCGAGCACTGAAGCTTTCTTT.

The CDR3 bases are TGTGCCATCTCTGGTATCCCGGGACTAGCGGGGGGGCAAGAGACCCAGTACTTC. As protein: CAISGIPGLAGGQETQYF. The V call is TRBV10-3, the J call TRBJ2-5; 16 nucleotides line up with TRBD2. CDR1 and CDR2 (germline): ENHRY, SYGVKD. The CDR3 consists of 18 residues. The ends lost 8 bases at V and 2 bases at J; junction bases unmatched: 11.

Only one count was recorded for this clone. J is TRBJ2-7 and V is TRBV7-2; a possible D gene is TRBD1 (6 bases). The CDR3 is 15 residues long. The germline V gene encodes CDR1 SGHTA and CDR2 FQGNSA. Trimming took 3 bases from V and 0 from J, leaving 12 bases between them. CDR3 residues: CASSFDRRSSYEQYF. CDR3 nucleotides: TGTGCCAGCAGCTTCGACAGGCGAAGCTCCTACGAGCAGTACTTC.

The CDR3 DNA is TGTGCCAGTAATCTCGGGACAGGGTATGAAAAACTGTTTTTT. Translation gives CASNLGTGYEKLFF. The chain is built from TRBV19 and TRBJ1-4; 9 positions match TRBD1. The J segment lost 6 bases and the V segment lost 7 bases, leaving 6 bases of the junction unmatched. CDR3 length: 14 residues. Germline V gives CDR1 LNHDA, CDR2 SQIVND (reference sequence).

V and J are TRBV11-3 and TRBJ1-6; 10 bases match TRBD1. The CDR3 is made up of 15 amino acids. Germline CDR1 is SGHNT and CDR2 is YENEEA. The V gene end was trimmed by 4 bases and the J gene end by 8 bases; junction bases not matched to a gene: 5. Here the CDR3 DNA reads TGTGCCAGCAGCTCAGGGACAGGGGTCGATTCACCCCTCCACTTT. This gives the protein CASSSGTGVDSPLHF. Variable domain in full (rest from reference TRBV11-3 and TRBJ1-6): EAGVVQSPRYKIIEKKQPVAFWCNPISGHNTLYWYLQNLGQGPELLIRYENEEAVDDSQLPKDRFSAERLKGVDSTLKIQPAELGDSAVYLCASSSGTGVDSPLHFGNGTRLTVT.

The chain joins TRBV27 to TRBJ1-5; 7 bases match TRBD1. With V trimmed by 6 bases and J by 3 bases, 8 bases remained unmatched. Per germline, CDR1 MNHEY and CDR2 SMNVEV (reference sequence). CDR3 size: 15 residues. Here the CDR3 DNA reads TGTGCCAGCAGCAACAGGGGCCATAACAATCAGCCCCAGCATTTT. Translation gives CASSNRGHNNQPQHF.

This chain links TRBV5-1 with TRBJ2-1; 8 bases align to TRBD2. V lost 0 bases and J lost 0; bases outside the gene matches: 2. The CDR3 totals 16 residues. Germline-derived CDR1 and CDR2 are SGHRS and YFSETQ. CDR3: CASSLDGGASYNEQFF. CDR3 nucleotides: TGCGCCAGCAGCTTGGACGGGGGGGCCTCCTACAATGAGCAGTTCTTC.

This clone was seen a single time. CDR3: CATSRDLDGPEAFF. DNA for the CDR3: TGTGCCACCAGCAGAGATTTAGATGGGCCTGAAGCTTTCTTT. The chain links TRBV15 to TRBJ1-1; D remains ambiguous. The V end lost 0 bases, the J end lost 6 bases, and 11 bases lay between the germline ends. The CDR3 loop spans 14 amino acids. From germline, CDR1 is LNHNV and CDR2 YYDKDF (reference sequence).

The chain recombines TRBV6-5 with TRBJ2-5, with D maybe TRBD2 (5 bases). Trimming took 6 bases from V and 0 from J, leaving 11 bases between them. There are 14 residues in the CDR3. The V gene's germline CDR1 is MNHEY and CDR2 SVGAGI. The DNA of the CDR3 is TGTGCCAGCAGCCCAGGCGGGTACCAAGAGACCCAGTACTTC. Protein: CASSPGGYQETQYF.

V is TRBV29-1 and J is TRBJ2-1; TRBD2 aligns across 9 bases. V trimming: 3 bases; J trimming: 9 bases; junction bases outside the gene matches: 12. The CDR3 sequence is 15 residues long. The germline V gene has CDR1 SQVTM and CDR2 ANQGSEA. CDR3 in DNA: TGCAGCGTTGATGGTAGCGGGGGCCTCCTCGGTGAGCAGTTCTTC. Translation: CSVDGSGGLLGEQFF.

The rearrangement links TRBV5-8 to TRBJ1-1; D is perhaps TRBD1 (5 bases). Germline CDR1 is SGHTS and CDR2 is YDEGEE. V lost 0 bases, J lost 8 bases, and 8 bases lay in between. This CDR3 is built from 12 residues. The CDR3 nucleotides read TGTGCCAGCAGCTTGGTAAGGGGCGAAGCTTTCTTT. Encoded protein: CASSLVRGEAFF.

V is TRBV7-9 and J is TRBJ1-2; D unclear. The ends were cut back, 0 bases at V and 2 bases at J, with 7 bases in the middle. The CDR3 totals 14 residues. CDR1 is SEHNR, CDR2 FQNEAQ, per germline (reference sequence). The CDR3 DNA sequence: TGTGCCAGCAGCTTAGCCTCCCAGAACTATGGCTACACCTTC. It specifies CASSLASQNYGYTF.

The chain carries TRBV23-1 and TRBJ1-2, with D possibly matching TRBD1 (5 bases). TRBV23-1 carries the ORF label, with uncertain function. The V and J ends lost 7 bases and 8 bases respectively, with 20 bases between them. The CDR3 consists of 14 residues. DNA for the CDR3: TGCGCCAGCATTTGGGACTTGGCGCCGGAAGGCTACACCTTC. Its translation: CASIWDLAPEGYTF.

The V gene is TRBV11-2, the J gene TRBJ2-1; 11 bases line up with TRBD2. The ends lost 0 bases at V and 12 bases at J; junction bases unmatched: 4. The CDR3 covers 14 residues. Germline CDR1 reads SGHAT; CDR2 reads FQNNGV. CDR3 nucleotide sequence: TGTGCCAGCAGCTTAGACACTAGCGGGGGCCCGCAGTTCTTC. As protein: CASSLDTSGGPQFF.